This entry lists 24 T cell receptor beta chains sequenced from one sample in a study of T cell changes during pregnancy in multiple sclerosis. Method: immunoSEQ multiplex PCR; TCRdb's copy keeps in-frame clones and lacks some. The profile covers 80,000 to 130,000 clones, with 90% to 95% appearing a single time and around 0.96% taken by the ten largest. The sample was peripheral blood, taken before pregnancy. The receptors were gathered from a female donor with multiple sclerosis, enrolled in a pregnancy study.

The V call is TRBV5-8, the J call TRBJ2-1, with D maybe TRBD1 (5 bases). With 3 bases removed from V and 4 bases from J, the gap between germline ends came to 14 bases. The CDR3 runs 15 residues. Germline V lookup: CDR1 SGHTS, CDR2 YDEGEE. In DNA, the CDR3 is TGTGCCAGCAGCTCCCCCAGGGTTCAATACAATGAGCAGTTCTTC. It specifies CASSSPRVQYNEQFF.

In this sample, this clone turned up once. The rearrangement links TRBV27 to TRBJ1-1; 10 bases fit TRBD1. CDR1 is MNHEY and CDR2 is SMNVEV in the germline V gene (reference sequence). The CDR3 spans 14 residues. The ends lost 6 bases at V and 5 bases at J; junction bases unmatched: 6. CDR3 coding DNA: TGTGCCAGCAGCCTTGACAGGGGGCGGACTGAAGCTTTCTTT. Translation gives CASSLDRGRTEAFF.

The chain couples TRBV2 to TRBJ2-7, with D tentatively TRBD1 (5 bases). The CDR3 loop spans 13 amino acids. Trimming removed 3 bases from V and 7 bases from J, with 13 bases in between. Germline values: CDR1 SNHLY, CDR2 FYNNEI. The CDR3 here is CASSDRRKGEQYF. As DNA, the CDR3 is TGTGCCAGCAGTGATCGCAGGAAGGGGGAGCAGTACTTC.

The CDR3 here is CASRSSISSYNEQFF. CDR3 nucleotide sequence: TGCGCCAGCAGGTCGAGTATAAGCTCCTACAATGAGCAGTTCTTC. J is TRBJ2-1 and V is TRBV5-1; D is unclear. V gave up 5 bases and J gave up 0 bases, with 12 bases separating them. This CDR3 is 15 amino acids long. Germline values: CDR1 SGHRS, CDR2 YFSETQ. Full variable domain (rest looked up from reference TRBV5-1 and TRBJ2-1): KAGVTQTPRYLIKTRGQQVTLSCSPISGHRSVSWYQQTPGQGLQFLFEYFSETQRNKGNFPGRFSGRQFSNSRSEMNVSTLELGDSALYLCASRSSISSYNEQFFGPGTRLTVL.

The V and J genes are TRBV2 and TRBJ2-7, with 12 nucleotides matching TRBD1. J was trimmed by 6 bases and V by 8 bases; bases with no gene match: 11. The CDR3 has 15 amino acids. Germline V lookup: CDR1 SNHLY, CDR2 FYNNEI. This chain's CDR3 is CASSGQGAVYGEQYF. DNA for the CDR3: TGTGCCAGCTCGGGACAGGGGGCGGTCTATGGCGAGCAGTACTTC. The variable domain in full, completed from reference TRBV2 and TRBJ2-7, reads EPEVTQTPSHQVTQMGQEVILRCVPISNHLYFYWYRQILGQKVEFLVSFYNNEISEKSEIFDDQFSVERPDGSNFTLKIRSTKLEDSAMYFCASSGQGAVYGEQYFGPGTRLTVT.

The chain uses TRBV27 and TRBJ1-2, with D possibly TRBD1 on 5 matching bases. This CDR3 is built from 13 residues. V lost 6 bases and J lost 0, with 8 bases in between. Per germline, CDR1 MNHEY and CDR2 SMNVEV (reference sequence). The chain's CDR3 is CASRAGANYGYTF. The CDR3 bases are TGTGCCAGCAGGGCGGGGGCTAACTATGGCTACACCTTC.

The rearrangement links TRBV5-1 to TRBJ2-3; 9 positions agree with TRBD2. Germline values: CDR1 SGHRS, CDR2 YFSETQ. After removal of 0 bases from V and 4 bases from J, the junction contained 9 bases not matched to a gene. The CDR3 consists of 17 residues. CDR3 amino acids: CASSLAGLAGASDTQYF. CDR3 DNA: TGCGCCAGCAGCTTGGCCGGCTTAGCGGGAGCCTCAGATACGCAGTATTTT.

J is TRBJ2-2 and V is TRBV5-1; TRBD1 agrees at 8 bases. CDR1 SGHRS and CDR2 YFSETQ come from the germline V gene. V was clipped by 4 bases and J by 4 bases; unmatched bases: 3. This CDR3 has 14 residues. The CDR3 coding sequence is TGCGCCAGCAGCCCAGGGGGCACCACCGGGGAGCTGTTTTTT. It is translated as CASSPGGTTGELFF.

The chain employs TRBV5-1 and TRBJ1-1; 7 bases match TRBD1. Germline-derived CDR1 and CDR2 are SGHRS and YFSETQ. The V and J ends lost 9 bases and 1 base, in that order; junction bases with no gene match: 9. The CDR3 spans 14 residues. CDR3 in DNA: TGCGCCACCTCAAGGGGACAGAGGAACACTGAAGCTTTCTTT. Its protein is CATSRGQRNTEAFF. Looking up the rest from reference TRBV5-1 and TRBJ1-1 gives the full variable domain: KAGVTQTPRYLIKTRGQQVTLSCSPISGHRSVSWYQQTPGQGLQFLFEYFSETQRNKGNFPGRFSGRQFSNSRSEMNVSTLELGDSALYLCATSRGQRNTEAFFGQGTRLTVV.

This chain uses TRBV30 with TRBJ2-2; tentatively, D is TRBD1 (5 bases). There are 13 residues in the CDR3. Deletions cut 0 bases from V and 6 bases from J, with 8 bases between. The germline gives CDR1 GTSNPN, CDR2 SVGIG (reference sequence). CDR3 loop: CAWSVQGAGELFF. The CDR3 nucleotides read TGTGCCTGGAGTGTACAAGGGGCCGGGGAGCTGTTTTTT.

The V and J genes are TRBV7-9 and TRBJ2-7; 10 positions agree with TRBD1. The germline gives CDR1 SEHNR, CDR2 FQNEAQ (reference sequence). The length of the CDR3 is 15 residues. With V trimmed by 5 bases and J by 5 bases, 9 bases remained unmatched. As DNA, the CDR3 is TGTGCCAGCAGCCGCCCGGGACAGGGGCCCCACGAGCAGTACTTC. It encodes CASSRPGQGPHEQYF.

J is TRBJ2-1 and V is TRBV5-6; D possibly corresponds to TRBD2 (6 bases). The length of the CDR3 is 16 residues. CDR1 is SGHDT, CDR2 YYEEEE, per germline. V shed 4 bases and J shed 0 bases, with 14 bases lying between them. The CDR3 here is CASSLRGGPSYNEQFF. CDR3 nucleotide sequence: TGTGCCAGCAGCCTTCGGGGAGGACCCTCCTACAATGAGCAGTTCTTC.

This sequence joins TRBV6-1 and TRBJ1-2, with 7 nucleotides matching TRBD1. The CDR3 contains 12 residues. CDR1 MNHNS and CDR2 SASEGT come from the germline V gene. The J segment lost 5 bases and the V segment lost 5 bases, leaving 2 bases of the junction unmatched. CDR3 in amino acids: CASSQGVYGYTF. The CDR3 region has the DNA TGTGCCAGCAGTCAGGGGGTTTATGGCTACACCTTC.

As concerns this clone: At the DNA level, this CDR3 is encoded by other sequences in the same sample as well. The chain employs TRBV6-1 and TRBJ2-7; 11 nucleotides line up with TRBD1. This CDR3 contains 14 residues. Per germline, CDR1 MNHNS and CDR2 SASEGT. V gave up 3 bases and J gave up 3 bases; unmatched junction bases: 1. This CDR3 is CASSEGTGGYEQYF. The CDR3 DNA reads as TGTGCCAGCAGTGAGGGGACAGGGGGCTACGAGCAGTACTTC.

The chain joins TRBV11-1 to TRBJ2-1; 7 positions match TRBD2. The germline CDR1 and CDR2 sequences are SGHAT and FQDESV (reference sequence). J gave up 6 bases and V 5 bases, and 10 bases lay outside the gene matches. The CDR3 runs to 15 residues. CDR3 in amino acids: CASSARLAPGNEQFF. CDR3 nucleotides: TGTGCCAGCAGCGCCCGACTAGCACCGGGCAATGAGCAGTTCTTC.

V gene TRBV7-2 combines with J gene TRBJ1-1, with D possibly being TRBD1 (6 bases). Germline V gene sequence: CDR1 SGHTA, CDR2 FQGNSA. The CDR3 extends over 13 amino acids. Trimming cost V 5 bases and J 9 bases, with 16 bases left between them. The CDR3 region is CASSADPRDKAFF. The DNA for the CDR3 is TGTGCCAGCAGCGCCGACCCCCGGGACAAAGCTTTCTTT. The full variable domain, rest sourced from reference TRBV7-2 and TRBJ1-1, is GAGVSQSPSNKVTEKGKDVELRCDPISGHTALYWYRQSLGQGLEFLIYFQGNSAPDKSGLPSDRFSAERTGGSVSTLTIQRTQQEDSAVYLCASSADPRDKAFFGQGTRLTVV.

A note on this clone: This sample includes further DNA sequences coding for the same CDR3. The chain couples TRBV19 to TRBJ2-5; D is perhaps TRBD1 (6 bases). Germline CDR1 LNHDA, CDR2 SQIVND (reference sequence). The CDR3 has 13 residues. V was shortened by 1 base and J by 4 bases, with 7 bases between the two germline ends. CDR3 loop: CASSIGRGETQYF. CDR3 in DNA: TGTGCCAGTAGTATAGGCAGGGGAGAGACCCAGTACTTC.

The CDR3 coding sequence is TGTGCCAGCAGCTTAGTGCGGGGGGGGACTGGTTCTGAAGCTTTCTTT. It translates to CASSLVRGGTGSEAFF. The chain has TRBV7-9 and TRBJ1-1, with D possibly TRBD1 on 5 matching bases. Trimming stripped 1 base from V and 6 bases from J, with 18 bases between. The CDR3 loop spans 16 amino acids. CDR1 is SEHNR, CDR2 FQNEAQ, per germline (reference sequence). The whole variable domain, remainder taken from reference TRBV7-9 and TRBJ1-1, is DTGVSQNPRHKITKRGQNVTFRCDPISEHNRLYWYRQTLGQGPEFLTYFQNEAQLEKSRLLSDRFSAERPKGSFSTLEIQRTEQGDSAMYLCASSLVRGGTGSEAFFGQGTRLTVV.

The chain employs TRBV7-3 and TRBJ2-2; possible D gene TRBD2, 5 bases. With 5 bases removed from V and 5 bases from J, the gap between germline ends came to 12 bases. CDR3 size: 14 residues. The germline CDR1 and CDR2 sequences are SGHTA and FQGTGA. The CDR3 bases are TGTGCCAGCAGCCTCCTACTAGGAACCGGGGAGCTGTTTTTT. Translation gives CASSLLLGTGELFF.

The count of this clone is one. This chain connects TRBV6-1 to TRBJ2-3, with 9 bases that match TRBD2. From germline, CDR1 is MNHNS and CDR2 SASEGT. This CDR3 is built from 14 residues. Trimming took 5 bases from V and 4 from J; bases not matched to a gene: 4. In nucleotides, the CDR3 is TGTGCCAGCAGTTGGCTAGCGGGACCAGATACGCAGTATTTT. Protein sequence: CASSWLAGPDTQYF.

This clone was recorded a few times. V usage is TRBV6-6 and J usage is TRBJ1-1; 7 nucleotides align to TRBD1. CDR1 is MNHNY, CDR2 SVGAGI, per germline (reference sequence). The V segment lost 9 bases and the J segment 5 bases; nucleotides outside the gene matches: 6. There are 12 residues in the CDR3. The CDR3 DNA reads TGTGCCAGTCAAATCAGGGGGACTGAAGCTTTCTTT. This gives the protein CASQIRGTEAFF.

The gene calls are TRBV28 and TRBJ1-2, with 9 bases that match TRBD1. The germline V gene encodes CDR1 MDHEN and CDR2 SYDVKM. V lost 2 bases and J lost 5; bases outside the gene matches: 6. This CDR3 has 15 residues. The CDR3 nucleotides are TGTGCCAGCAGTTTAACAGGGGGCTCCGCTTATGGCTACACCTTC. As protein: CASSLTGGSAYGYTF.

The chain combines TRBV29-1 with TRBJ2-2; possible D gene TRBD2, 6 bases. Trimming stripped 4 bases from V and 4 bases from J, with 16 bases between. The germline gives CDR1 SQVTM, CDR2 ANQGSEA. The CDR3 is 15 amino acids. The chain's CDR3 is CSVAKVQGGTGELFF. DNA of the CDR3: TGCAGCGTTGCCAAAGTTCAGGGAGGCACCGGGGAGCTGTTTTTT.

This chain connects TRBV9 to TRBJ2-3, with 11 positions matching TRBD1. The CDR3 length is 17 residues. With V trimmed by 3 bases and J by 4 bases, 10 bases remained unmatched. The germline gives CDR1 SGDLS, CDR2 YYNGEE. The CDR3 region has the DNA TGTGCCAGCAGCGGATCGGACAGGGGGCGCCCGCCAGATACGCAGTATTTT. It encodes CASSGSDRGRPPDTQYF.